These T cell receptor beta chains were read from a single sample in a study of technical replicates of blood from a handful of donors. Data came from immunoSEQ multiplex PCR; TCRdb stores just in-frame clones and leaves some out. The sample lists tens of thousands of clones; more than 85% were seen once. The specimen sequenced was T cells isolated from PBMCs. All receptors come from a human donor in good health. Each CDR3 is given with its conserved first and last residue. The D gene is left open where the match is weak. Size is omitted from some rows. Given values are once, few, many or a class for expanded clones.

TRBJ2-1,.,TRBV2,once,TGTGCCAGCAGTGAAGCTGCTAGCCCCTCCTACAATGAGCAGTTCTTC,CASSEAASPSYNEQFF
TRBJ2-2,.,TRBV6-1,few,TGTGCCAGCAGTACCCCTAGCGCGAACACCGGGGAGCTGTTTTTT,CASSTPSANTGELFF
TRBJ1-1,TRBD1,TRBV18,few,TGTGCCAGCTCACAAAGACAGGGTCGCACTGAAGCTTTCTTT,CASSQRQGRTEAFF
TRBJ1-2,.,TRBV6-6,once,TGTGCCACAAGGGGGAACTATGGCTACACCTTC,CATRGNYGYTF
TRBJ2-1,.,TRBV4-2,.,TGTGCCAGCAGCCAAGATCTTCGGCCGTTAAGCGGTGAGCAGTTCTTC,CASSQDLRPLSGEQFF
TRBJ2-7,.,TRBV5-1,.,TGCGCCAGCAGCCCGACGGGTCAGCCTACAAACGAGCAGTACTTC,CASSPTGQPTNEQYF
TRBJ2-1,.,TRBV18,.,TGTGCCAGCTCACCACCGGTCGATACGCCCAGAAACCACAATGAGCAGTTCTTC,CASSPPVDTPRNHNEQFF
TRBJ2-4,TRBD2,TRBV5-1,.,TGCGCCAGCGGGGCGGGAGTAGCCAAAAACATTCAGTACTTC,CASGAGVAKNIQYF
TRBJ2-2,.,TRBV7-9,.,TGTGCCAGCAGCTTACCGGGGGGCCCTCCCGGGGAGCTGTTTTTT,CASSLPGGPPGELFF
TRBJ2-5,.,TRBV9,.,TGTGCCAGCAGCGTTCCCCCAGTCGAGACCCAGTACTTC,CASSVPPVETQYF
TRBJ2-7,.,TRBV6-5,.,TGTGCCAGCAGTCAGCTGGCGGGTGGTTCCTACGAGCAGTACTTC,CASSQLAGGSYEQYF
TRBJ1-4,TRBD1,TRBV6-5,.,TGTGCCAGCAGCACAGGGGAGTTTGATGAAAAACTGTTTTTT,CASSTGEFDEKLFF
TRBJ1-2,.,TRBV7-8,.,TGTGCCAGCAGCTTAGTGCGGGGGGCGGGGGCCTCTAACTATGGCTACACCTTC,CASSLVRGAGASNYGYTF
TRBJ2-1,TRBD2,TRBV18,.,TGTGCCAGCTCACCTTCTGAGGGAGGGTACAATGAGCAGTTCTTC,CASSPSEGGYNEQFF
TRBJ2-7,TRBD1,TRBV29-1,once,TGCAGCGCACTAGGGACAGGGGAAGGAGACGAGCAGTACTTC,CSALGTGEGDEQYF
TRBJ2-2,.,TRBV4-1,.,TGCGCCAGCACCCCTGTCGAGTTCGCCGGGGAGCTGTTTTTT,CASTPVEFAGELFF
TRBJ2-2,TRBD1,TRBV2,.,TGTGCCAGCAGTGAATGGACAGGGGGGGACGGGGAGCTGTTTTTT,CASSEWTGGDGELFF
TRBJ2-7,TRBD1,TRBV13,.,TGTGCCAGCAGCTTCGGGACAGGGACCTACGAGCAGTACTTC,CASSFGTGTYEQYF
TRBJ2-2,TRBD2,TRBV5-4,.,TGTGCCAGCAGCTTGATAAGCGGGAGTAACAGTGGGGAGCTGTTTTTT,CASSLISGSNSGELFF
TRBJ2-5,.,TRBV2,.,TGTGCCAGCACCCGGACAGAAGAGACCCAGTACTTC,CASTRTEETQYF
TRBJ1-5,.,TRBV7-9,.,TGTGCCAGCAGCTTCCTGACAGAGATCAATCAGCCCCAGCATTTT,CASSFLTEINQPQHF
TRBJ1-1,.,TRBV2,once,TGTGCCACAGACAGGTTGGGTGCTGAAGCTTTCTTT,CATDRLGAEAFF
TRBJ2-1,TRBD2,TRBV7-6,.,TGTGCCAGCTCCTCACTAGGGGCTAGCGGTTACAATGAGCAGTTCTTC,CASSSLGASGYNEQFF
TRBJ2-1,TRBD2,TRBV7-9,.,TGTGCCAGCAGCCCCTGGGGTAGCGGGTACAATGAGCAGTTCTTC,CASSPWGSGYNEQFF
TRBJ2-7,.,TRBV28,.,TGTGCCAGCAGTTCCACAGTGGAACGTTCCTACGAGCAGTACTTC,CASSSTVERSYEQYF
TRBJ2-7,TRBD2,TRBV28,.,TGTGCCAGCACGTTTAGCGGGGACCCCATCTTTAGGGAGCAGTACTTC,CASTFSGDPIFREQYF
TRBJ1-1,.,TRBV13,.,TGTGCCAGCATCCGGGAGGGAAGGGTAGGATGGGACACTGAAGCTTTCTTT,CASIREGRVGWDTEAFF
TRBJ1-2,TRBD1,TRBV2,.,TGTGCCAGCAGTTTAGCCCGGACAGGGTATCTCACCTACACCTTC,CASSLARTGYLTYTF
TRBJ2-1,.,TRBV4-1,.,TGCGCCAGCAGCCAAGATCCGCCCGAGGAGTTCTTC,CASSQDPPEEFF
TRBJ2-1,.,TRBV20-1,.,TGCAGTGCTAGTCCGCCAGGTAAAGGGTTCTTC,CSASPPGKGFF
TRBJ1-1,TRBD1,TRBV6-1,once,TGTGCCAGCAGTGAACGACAGGGTAACGCTGAAGCTTTCTTT,CASSERQGNAEAFF